One and the same sample provided the 24 T cell receptor beta chains below, sequenced in a study of T cell responses to AZD1222 COVID-19 vaccine. Sequenced by immunoSEQ multiplex PCR; TCRdb stores in-frame clones only, minus some. The sample has around 130,000 clones, roughly 92% seen once. Source: peripheral blood, taken on day 0 of AZD1222 vaccination. These receptor sequences come from an adult in good health.

The CDR3 DNA reads TGTGCCAGCAGCCATCGAGTACTGCCCCGGGACTTAGGAGATGGCTACACCTTC. Encoded protein: CASSHRVLPRDLGDGYTF. The chain combines TRBV16 with TRBJ1-2; TRBD1 is a possible D gene (5 bases). This CDR3 is 18 amino acids long. Germline CDR1 and CDR2: KGHSY and FQNENV. V was trimmed by 3 bases and J by 6 bases, leaving 26 bases between them. Supplemented by reference TRBV16 and TRBJ1-2, the full variable domain reads GEEVAQTPKHLVRGEGQKAKLYCAPIKGHSYVFWYQQVLKNEFKFLISFQNENVFDETGMPKERFSAKCLPNSPCSLEIQATKLEDSAVYFCASSHRVLPRDLGDGYTFGSGTRLTVV.

The CDR3 nucleotides are TGCGCCAGCAGCTGGGGGACCGGGACGCCCACCACAGATACGCAGTATTTT. This gives the protein CASSWGTGTPTTDTQYF. The chain couples TRBV5-1 to TRBJ2-3; D might be TRBD1 or TRBD2, each matching 5 bases. Germline assignment: CDR1 SGHRS and CDR2 YFSETQ. The CDR3 is 17 amino acids. V lost 3 bases, J lost 2 bases, and 19 bases lay in between.

V and J are TRBV27 and TRBJ2-7, with 7 bases that match TRBD2. The CDR3 covers 13 residues. Germline V gene sequence: CDR1 MNHEY, CDR2 SMNVEV (reference sequence). V lost 5 bases to trimming and J lost 2 bases; unmatched junction nucleotides: 3. The CDR3 region has the DNA TGTGCCAGCAGTCCAAGCGGGGCCTACGAGCAGTACTTC. It is translated as CASSPSGAYEQYF.

The CDR3 spells CASSTRQNSGNTIYF. In nucleotides, the CDR3 is TGTGCCAGCAGTACCCGACAGAACTCTGGAAACACCATATATTTT. J is TRBJ1-3 and V is TRBV6-5; D possibly corresponds to TRBD1 (5 bases). From germline, CDR1 is MNHEY and CDR2 SVGAGI. The CDR3 runs to 15 residues. With 5 bases removed from V and 0 bases from J, the gap between germline ends came to 11 bases.

V is TRBV7-3 and J is TRBJ1-1; TRBD1 might be the D (6 bases). Germline values: CDR1 SGHTA, CDR2 FQGTGA. V lost 1 base, J lost 5 bases, and 14 bases lay in between. CDR3 length equals 15 residues. CDR3 in amino acids: CASSLKAGAWTEAFF. The CDR3 coding sequence is TGTGCCAGCAGCTTAAAGGCGGGGGCTTGGACTGAAGCTTTCTTT.

This clone came up once. CDR3 nucleotide sequence: TGTGCCACCAGCAGGATGGACAGGGTTGATCAGCCCCAGCATTTT. Translation: CATSRMDRVDQPQHF. The V gene is TRBV15, the J gene TRBJ1-5, with 8 bases lining up with TRBD1. Germline V CDR1 and CDR2: LNHNV, YYDKDF (reference sequence). V was clipped by 3 bases and J by 5 bases; unmatched bases: 6. The CDR3 contains 15 residues.

V and J are TRBV5-1 and TRBJ1-2, with 12 bases fitting TRBD1. The CDR3 covers 16 residues. The trim removed 4 bases at V and 6 bases at J, leaving 10 bases unmatched. Looked up from germline, CDR1 is SGHRS and CDR2 is YFSETQ. CDR3 bases: TGCGCCAGCAGCACCGTGTCGGGACAGGGGGCGCATGGCTACACCTTC. It translates to CASSTVSGQGAHGYTF.

The rearrangement links TRBV27 to TRBJ2-7, with a weak D call TRBD2 (6 bases). The CDR3 runs to 15 residues. Trimming stripped 4 bases from V and 3 bases from J, with 16 bases between. Per germline, CDR1 MNHEY and CDR2 SMNVEV (reference sequence). CDR3 amino acids: CASSSGYGTYYEQYF. For the CDR3, the DNA is TGTGCCAGCAGTTCCGGTTACGGGACTTACTACGAGCAGTACTTC.

The chain employs TRBV19 and TRBJ2-3; 7 nucleotides agree with TRBD2. Germline CDR1 reads LNHDA; CDR2 reads SQIVND (reference sequence). Trimming removed 8 bases from V and 4 bases from J; junction bases left unmatched: 3. The CDR3 loop spans 12 amino acids. The CDR3 coding sequence is TGTGCCAGTCGCGGGAGCGCAGATACGCAGTATTTT. It yields the protein CASRGSADTQYF.

The V and J genes are TRBV7-2 and TRBJ2-3; the match to TRBD2 covers 9 bases. The CDR3 covers 17 residues. V was clipped by 5 bases and J by 4 bases; unmatched bases: 13. Germline assignment: CDR1 SGHTA and CDR2 FQGNSA. The CDR3 nucleotides are TGTGCCAGCAGCCTAGTCGGTGGTAGCGGGAGTCCAGATACGCAGTATTTT. It translates to CASSLVGGSGSPDTQYF.

This clone was seen a handful of times. The rearrangement uses TRBV3-1 (or the pseudogene TRBV3-2) and TRBJ2-7, with 9 bases lining up with TRBD1. The CDR3 consists of 15 residues. Trimming removed 0 bases from V and 6 bases from J; junction bases left unmatched: 6. Germline assignment: CDR1 LGHDT and CDR2 YNNKEL (reference sequence). The CDR3 loop is CASSQDSGTGIEQYF. For the CDR3, the DNA is TGTGCCAGCAGCCAAGATTCAGGGACAGGGATCGAGCAGTACTTC.

The CDR3 DNA reads as TGTGCCAGCAGCCAAGAACTAGCGCGAGAGACCCAGTACTTC. It is translated as CASSQELARETQYF. The rearrangement uses TRBV4-2 and TRBJ2-5, with 7 bases lining up with TRBD2. The CDR3 is made up of 14 amino acids. Per germline, CDR1 LGHNA and CDR2 YNFKEQ. V gave up 0 bases and J gave up 4 bases; unmatched junction bases: 2.

This clone has a single count. The rearrangement uses TRBV3-1 (or the pseudogene TRBV3-2) and TRBJ1-6; 7 positions agree with TRBD1. The CDR3 consists of 15 residues. Germline-derived CDR1 and CDR2 are LGHDT and YNNKEL (reference sequence). Trimming at V came to 2 bases and at J to 11 bases, leaving 9 bases not matched to a gene. In DNA, the CDR3 is TGTGCCAGCAGCCAAAAGAGGACAGGTGGGCCACCCCTCCACTTT. Its protein is CASSQKRTGGPPLHF.

The V and J genes are TRBV28 and TRBJ1-2, with D possibly being TRBD1 (6 bases). Germline V gene lookup returns CDR1 MDHEN and CDR2 SYDVKM. CDR3 length: 15 residues. V was cut by 7 bases and J by 0 bases, with 15 bases left in between. Written as DNA, the CDR3 is TGTGCCAGCACCACAGGGACAAGAGCTAACTATGGCTACACCTTC. Translation: CASTTGTRANYGYTF.

The V gene is TRBV5-1, the J gene TRBJ1-1; weak D call: TRBD1 (5 bases). Trimming removed 4 bases at V and 0 bases at J, with 7 bases between. Germline lookup yields CDR1 SGHRS and CDR2 YFSETQ. This CDR3 has 13 amino acids. The chain's CDR3 is CASSQDMNTEAFF. The CDR3 nucleotides read TGCGCCAGCAGCCAGGACATGAACACTGAAGCTTTCTTT.

This sequence joins TRBV7-8 and TRBJ1-1; D unclear. Per the germline V gene, CDR1 is SGHVS and CDR2 is FQNEAQ. This CDR3 comprises 12 residues. The V gene lost 2 bases and the J gene lost 6 bases, with 7 bases spanning the gap. The CDR3 coding sequence is TGTGCCAGCAGCTTAAGCAGCTCTGAAGCTTTCTTT. It yields the protein CASSLSSSEAFF.

This chain joins TRBV5-1 and TRBJ2-2; D gene ambiguous. The germline V and J ends were trimmed by 3 bases and 2 bases, with 2 bases remaining between them. This CDR3 comprises 12 residues. The germline V gene has CDR1 SGHRS and CDR2 YFSETQ. The CDR3 coding sequence is TGCGCCAGCAGCTCCAACACCGGGGAGCTGTTTTTT. Translating it yields CASSSNTGELFF.

The CDR3 region is CASSLATGGETQYF. The CDR3 nucleotides are TGCGCCAGCAGCTTGGCGACAGGGGGAGAGACCCAGTACTTC. This rearrangement joins TRBV5-1 to TRBJ2-5; 9 nucleotides match TRBD1. V lost 0 bases to trimming and J lost 4 bases; unmatched junction nucleotides: 1. This CDR3 has 14 amino acids. Germline V lookup: CDR1 SGHRS, CDR2 YFSETQ.

V is TRBV28 and J is TRBJ2-2; possible D gene TRBD1, 6 bases. CDR3 length: 15 amino acids. The germline CDR1 and CDR2 sequences are MDHEN and SYDVKM. V lost 3 bases and J 4 bases, leaving 12 bases between the germline ends. The CDR3 loop is CASSLPGTSTGELFF. The CDR3 coding sequence is TGTGCCAGCAGTTTGCCGGGGACATCCACCGGGGAGCTGTTTTTT.

This rearrangement joins TRBV25-1 to TRBJ2-2; no definite D call. This CDR3 contains 12 residues. Per the germline V gene, CDR1 is MGHDK and CDR2 is SYGVNS. Trimming cost V 1 base and J 7 bases, with 4 bases left between them. This CDR3 reads CASSESGGELFF. The DNA for the CDR3 is TGTGCCAGCAGTGAATCCGGCGGGGAGCTGTTTTTT.

The rearrangement joins TRBV19 to TRBJ2-7, with 8 bases aligning to TRBD2. CDR3 length: 14 residues. In germline, CDR1 is LNHDA, CDR2 SQIVND (reference sequence). V was pared by 6 bases and J by 2 bases, with 6 bases of the junction left unmatched. CDR3 sequence: CASRTSGQPYEQYF. In DNA, the CDR3 is TGTGCCAGTAGAACTAGCGGACAGCCCTACGAGCAGTACTTC.

V usage is TRBV15 and J usage is TRBJ1-2; possibly TRBD1 for D (5 bases). Trimming shortened V by 3 bases and J by 0 bases, and 11 bases separated the two germline ends. The CDR3 spans 15 residues. CDR1 and CDR2 from the germline V gene are LNHNV and YYDKDF (reference sequence). The CDR3 DNA reads as TGTGCCACCAGCAGTGGGGGGACCCCTAACTATGGCTACACCTTC. It yields the protein CATSSGGTPNYGYTF.

The chain carries TRBV28 and TRBJ1-2, with TRBD1 matching over 7 bases. Germline loops: CDR1 MDHEN, CDR2 SYDVKM. Germline trimming cut 5 bases from V and 5 bases from J; bases unmatched to any gene: 17. CDR3 size: 17 residues. The CDR3 spells CASSPRTAGGHFYGYTF. CDR3 in DNA: TGTGCCAGCAGTCCCAGGACAGCAGGGGGTCACTTTTATGGCTACACCTTC.

This rearrangement joins TRBV7-3 to TRBJ2-3; the match to TRBD1 covers 10 bases. Germline trimming cut 1 base from V and 1 base from J; bases unmatched to any gene: 2. The CDR3 contains 16 residues. Germline lookup yields CDR1 SGHTA and CDR2 FQGTGA. CDR3 bases: TGTGCCAGCAGCTTAAGTGGGACAGGGGGCACAGATACGCAGTATTTT. Protein: CASSLSGTGGTDTQYF.